The next 20 T cell receptor beta chains were all read from a single sample in a study of T-cell reconstitution after alpha-beta-depleted transplantation in children. Molecular barcoding with unique molecular identifiers was used for the TCRbeta library. TCRdb reanalysed the PCR reads using MiXCR and keeps one entry per CDR3 protein. Counted here are 400,000 to 500,000 distinct CDR3 sequences, roughly 10% occurring once; the ten biggest clones make up over 4.5%. The source was PBMCs from the stem cell graft donor, collected from the stem cell graft. These receptors were taken from a human donor who donated a stem cell graft to a child with acute myeloid leukemia.

This clonotype was detected ten times or more. The V gene is TRBV7-9, the J gene TRBJ2-1; 8 bases are a match to TRBD2. The CDR3 has 14 residues. The junction had 5 bases not matched to a gene; V was cut back by 1 base and J by 9 bases. The germline gives CDR1 SEHNR, CDR2 FQNEAQ (reference sequence). CDR3 coding DNA: TGTGCCAGCAGCTTAGGGGTGACTAGCGCTGAGCAGTTCTTC. Its protein product is CASSLGVTSAEQFF.

V and J are TRBV6-1 and TRBJ2-7; 9 bases match TRBD1. V lost 6 bases and J lost 7; bases outside the gene matches: 16. CDR3 size: 16 residues. Germline loops: CDR1 MNHNS, CDR2 SASEGT. The CDR3 nucleotides are TGTGCCAGCAGCCGCGATCCGACAGGGGGGTTTGGGGAGCAGTACTTC. It specifies CASSRDPTGGFGEQYF.

The genes are TRBV5-5 and TRBJ2-3, with D unresolved. V lost 1 base and J lost 2, with 8 bases in between. The CDR3 has 14 residues. Germline V lookup: CDR1 SGHKS, CDR2 YYEKEE (reference sequence). The CDR3 region is CASSLWSPTDTQYF. CDR3 sequence (DNA): TGTGCCAGCAGCTTGTGGTCTCCCACAGATACGCAGTATTTT.

This chain connects TRBV4-2 to TRBJ1-6; no definite D call. The CDR3 has 16 amino acids. With 4 bases removed from V and 0 bases from J, the gap between germline ends came to 10 bases. CDR1 is LGHNA, CDR2 YNFKEQ, per germline. The CDR3 region is CASSPPTSSYNSPLHF. The CDR3 DNA follows: TGTGCCAGCAGCCCACCAACGAGCTCCTATAATTCACCCCTCCACTTT.

The gene calls are TRBV2 and TRBJ2-7; perhaps D is TRBD1 or TRBD2 (5 bases each). Germline-derived CDR1 and CDR2 are SNHLY and FYNNEI. The CDR3 is made up of 12 amino acids. The CDR3 coding sequence is TGTGCCAGCAGCTCCGGGACCTACGGGCAGTACGTC. Translating it yields CASSSGTYGQYV.

This clonotype was seen only a few times. The chain recombines TRBV4-1 with TRBJ2-4, with TRBD2 as a possible D gene (7 bases). The length of the CDR3 is 16 residues. Per the germline V gene, CDR1 is MGHRA and CDR2 is YSYEKL. The V gene lost 2 bases and the J gene lost 3 bases, with 14 bases spanning the gap. The CDR3 DNA is TGCGCCAGCAGCCAATCAGGGGCGGGAGTCAAAAACATTCAGTACTTC. This codes for CASSQSGAGVKNIQYF.

This clonotype was observed at least ten times. The chain is built from TRBV3-1 and TRBJ1-1, with 8 positions matching TRBD1. The CDR3 contains 14 residues. V trimming: 3 bases; J trimming: 4 bases; junction bases outside the gene matches: 4. Germline CDR1 reads LGHDT; CDR2 reads YNNKEL (reference sequence). The CDR3 DNA is TGTGCCAGCAGCCAGCAGGGGGCGGGCACTGAAGCTTTCTTT. As protein: CASSQQGAGTEAFF.

This clonotype was observed at least ten times. V gene TRBV5-1 combines with J gene TRBJ1-1; D gene uncertain. Germline values: CDR1 SGHRS, CDR2 YFSETQ. The CDR3 spans 15 residues. Trimming pared 4 bases from V and 1 base from J, leaving 14 bases between. The CDR3 DNA reads TGCGCCAGCAGCCCAAAATTGGACGGGAACACTGAAGCTTTCTTT. It codes for CASSPKLDGNTEAFF.

The chain is built from TRBV12-3 or TRBV12-4 and TRBJ2-3, with 11 bases aligning to TRBD2. The CDR3 consists of 16 residues. Germline trimming cut 5 bases from V and 3 bases from J; bases unmatched to any gene: 7. The DNA for the CDR3 is TGTGCCAGCAGTAAAGTAGCGGGAGGGACGACAGATACGCAGTATTTT. It yields the protein CASSKVAGGTTDTQYF.

This clonotype was seen many times. This rearrangement joins TRBV20-1 to TRBJ2-5; 8 positions agree with TRBD2. Germline values: CDR1 DFQATT, CDR2 SNEGSKA (reference sequence). The CDR3 extends over 14 amino acids. Trimming at V came to 6 bases and at J to 1 base, leaving 7 bases not matched to a gene. The CDR3 protein is CSAYGTSRQETQYF. The CDR3 bases are TGCAGTGCATACGGGACTAGTCGCCAAGAGACCCAGTACTTC.

This clonotype was observed many times. The chain carries TRBV5-1 and TRBJ2-7; TRBD2 matches at 7 bases. Trimming took 0 bases from V and 0 from J; bases not matched to a gene: 3. Germline CDR1 is SGHRS and CDR2 is YFSETQ. This CDR3 has 15 amino acids. The CDR3 bases are TGCGCCAGCAGCTTGGCTTCGGGGGGCTCCTACGAGCAGTACTTC. Its protein is CASSLASGGSYEQYF.

This clonotype has at least ten counts. The chain carries TRBV10-3 and TRBJ1-5, with 7 positions matching TRBD1. Losses at the gene ends were 4 bases for V and 7 bases for J; bases not matched to a gene: 7. Per the germline V gene, CDR1 is ENHRY and CDR2 is SYGVKD. This CDR3 region has 14 residues. DNA of the CDR3: TGTGCCATCAGTGGCGGAGGGGGCGGACAGCCCCAGCATTTT. Protein: CAISGGGGGQPQHF.

Only a few counts were recorded for this clonotype. V usage is TRBV20-1 and J usage is TRBJ1-1; D gene uncertain. Deletions cut 1 base from V and 4 bases from J, with 19 bases between. This CDR3 is built from 16 residues. The V gene's germline CDR1 is DFQATT and CDR2 SNEGSKA (reference sequence). The CDR3 DNA reads TGCAGTGCTAGAGGTGGTTTGGGCTCGGTCGGCACTGAAGCTTTCTTT. This gives the protein CSARGGLGSVGTEAFF.

This clonotype was detected a few times. The chain uses TRBV3-1 and TRBJ1-6; no definite D call. Trimming removed 0 bases from V and 8 bases from J, with 14 bases in between. Per the germline V gene, CDR1 is LGHDT and CDR2 is YNNKEL (reference sequence). This CDR3 has 16 amino acids. In nucleotides, the CDR3 is TGTGCCAGCAGCCAAGAGGCCGGCAGCCGCTATTCACCCCTCCACTTT. Translated, it gives CASSQEAGSRYSPLHF.

This clonotype has just a few counts. The V and J genes are TRBV12-5 and TRBJ2-1; unclear D gene. V gave up 6 bases and J gave up 0 bases, with 6 bases separating them. There are 13 residues in the CDR3. CDR1 and CDR2 (germline): LGHNT, FRNRAP. The CDR3 DNA sequence: TGTGCTAGTGGGCTACGCTCCTACAATGAGCAGTTCTTC. Translating it yields CASGLRSYNEQFF.

This sequence joins TRBV20-1 and TRBJ2-1, with 11 bases lining up with TRBD2. The germline CDR1 and CDR2 sequences are DFQATT and SNEGSKA (reference sequence). The CDR3 length is 17 residues. Germline trimming cut 0 bases from V and 2 bases from J; bases unmatched to any gene: 6. The CDR3 DNA reads TGCAGTGCTAGAGAGAGGTTAGCGGGAGGGACCTACAATGAGCAGTTCTTC. Translating it yields CSARERLAGGTYNEQFF.

This clonotype was found a few times. The chain is built from TRBV12-3 or TRBV12-4 and TRBJ2-3; the match to TRBD2 covers 13 bases. The CDR3 is 14 amino acids. The V gene end was trimmed by 6 bases and the J gene end by 4 bases; junction bases not matched to a gene: 1. The CDR3 DNA follows: TGTGCCAGCAGACTAGCGGGGGGGCCAGATACGCAGTATTTT. It encodes CASRLAGGPDTQYF.

The chain employs TRBV6-2 or TRBV6-3 and TRBJ2-1; D gene uncertain. The CDR3 is made up of 15 amino acids. Germline-derived CDR1 and CDR2 are MNHEY and SVGEGT. V was shortened by 5 bases and J by 6 bases, with 17 bases between the two germline ends. The CDR3 region is CASSQPGPSSNEQFF. Here the CDR3 DNA reads TGTGCCAGCAGTCAACCGGGCCCAAGCTCCAATGAGCAGTTCTTC.

The chain recombines TRBV28 with TRBJ2-5; 10 bases line up with TRBD2. The ends lost 6 bases at V and 5 bases at J; junction bases unmatched: 12. The V gene's germline CDR1 is MDHEN and CDR2 SYDVKM. The CDR3 is made up of 16 amino acids. The CDR3: CASRNRLAGGSETQYF. CDR3 in DNA: TGTGCCAGCAGGAATCGACTAGCGGGTGGCAGTGAGACCCAGTACTTC.

This clonotype was picked up a small number of times. The CDR3 nucleotides are TGCAGCGTTGGAACACCCGGCTATGGCTACACCTTC. Its protein product is CSVGTPGYGYTF. The chain carries TRBV29-1 and TRBJ1-2, with D unresolved. Germline V CDR1 and CDR2: SQVTM, ANQGSEA. Deletions cut 4 bases from V and 4 bases from J, with 10 bases between. The CDR3 is 12 amino acids.